What follows are 8 T cell receptor beta chains derived from one specimen sequenced in a study of blood T cell repertoires in COVID-19. Sequencing used immunoSEQ multiplex PCR; TCRdb keeps in-frame clones, though not all of them. The sample holds more than 75,000 clones, 88% seen once. The sequenced material came from peripheral blood. Receptors were obtained from a woman in her seventies with acute or convalescent COVID-19.

The chain couples TRBV21-1 to TRBJ2-1; the D call in the table, TRBD2, was not verified against the DNA. TRBV21-1 is reported as a pseudogene. The CDR3 has 20 residues. The CDR3 DNA is TGTGCCAGCAGCAAAGCAGGGACTAGCGGGGGGCCACCCTCCTACAATGAGCAGTTCTTC. It specifies CASSKAGTSGGPPSYNEQFF.

The rearrangement uses TRBV18 and TRBJ1-3; D is unclear. V shed 2 bases and J shed 0 bases, with 11 bases lying between them. The CDR3 runs to 16 residues. Germline V gene sequence: CDR1 KGHSH, CDR2 LQKENI. Written as DNA, the CDR3 is TGTGCCAGCTCACCAATCCGGGAGAGCTCTGGAAACACCATATATTTT. It specifies CASSPIRESSGNTIYF.

The chain recombines TRBV24-1 with TRBJ2-1, with 8 positions matching TRBD1. Germline V gene lookup returns CDR1 KGHDR and CDR2 SFDVKD. The CDR3 has 14 amino acids. Trimming at V came to 5 bases and at J to 8 bases, leaving 7 bases not matched to a gene. CDR3 nucleotide sequence: TGTGCCACCAGTGGCGGACAGGGTTACGATGAGCAGTTCTTC. It codes for CATSGGQGYDEQFF.

This chain links TRBV11-2 with TRBJ2-1, with TRBD2 matching over 9 bases. Germline CDR1 and CDR2: SGHAT and FQNNGV. The CDR3 consists of 17 residues. J gave up 1 base and V 0 bases, and 4 bases lay outside the gene matches. This chain's CDR3 is CASSLDRSGSSYNEQFF. CDR3 DNA: TGTGCCAGCAGCTTAGATCGTAGCGGGAGTTCCTACAATGAGCAGTTCTTC.

This sequence joins TRBV7-8 and TRBJ1-5; 8 bases are a match to TRBD1. This CDR3 region has 12 residues. The germline gives CDR1 SGHVS, CDR2 FQNEAQ. The V segment lost 5 bases and the J segment 9 bases; nucleotides outside the gene matches: 3. The CDR3 DNA follows: TGTGCCAGCAGCCCCGGGACAGGGCCCCAGCATTTT. Encoded protein: CASSPGTGPQHF.

This clone was seen a single time. The V call is TRBV4-1, the J call TRBJ1-5, with 10 positions matching TRBD1. The length of the CDR3 is 16 residues. The junction had 10 bases not matched to a gene; V was cut back by 7 bases and J by 4 bases. CDR1 and CDR2 from the germline V gene are MGHRA and YSYEKL. The CDR3 protein is CASTIFRDRGNQPQHF. CDR3 DNA sequence: TGCGCCAGCACCATTTTCCGGGACAGGGGAAATCAGCCCCAGCATTTT.

This sequence joins TRBV19 and TRBJ2-5; tentative D call: TRBD1 (6 bases). Trimming removed 3 bases at V and 2 bases at J, with 19 bases between. Germline assignment: CDR1 LNHDA and CDR2 SQIVND (reference sequence). The CDR3 is made up of 17 amino acids. The CDR3 DNA sequence: TGTGCCAGTAGTATCTGGGGGCGTGATAGATCACAAGAGACCCAGTACTTC. It is translated as CASSIWGRDRSQETQYF.

V gene TRBV6-1 combines with J gene TRBJ1-4; TRBD1 aligns across 11 bases. Germline CDR1 reads MNHNS; CDR2 reads SASEGT. This CDR3 is 14 amino acids long. The ends lost 1 base at V and 13 bases at J; junction bases unmatched: 5. The CDR3 loop reads CASSEGDRGLRLFF. The CDR3 nucleotides read TGTGCCAGCAGTGAAGGGGACAGGGGGTTAAGACTGTTTTTT.